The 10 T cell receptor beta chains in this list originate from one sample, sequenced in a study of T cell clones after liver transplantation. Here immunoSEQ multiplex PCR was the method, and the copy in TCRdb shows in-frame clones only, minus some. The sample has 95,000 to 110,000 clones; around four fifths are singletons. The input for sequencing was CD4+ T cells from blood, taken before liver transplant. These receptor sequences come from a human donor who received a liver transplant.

CDR3 nucleotides: TGTGCCAGCAGCTTAACCAGGAGGGTCTACGAGCAGCGGTACTTC. It translates to CASSLTRRVYEQRYF. V and J are TRBV5-8 and TRBJ2-7, with a possible D match to TRBD2 (6 bases). The length of the CDR3 is 15 residues. The V and J ends lost 2 bases and 12 bases respectively, with 24 bases between them. Germline V gene sequence: CDR1 SGHTS, CDR2 YDEGEE.

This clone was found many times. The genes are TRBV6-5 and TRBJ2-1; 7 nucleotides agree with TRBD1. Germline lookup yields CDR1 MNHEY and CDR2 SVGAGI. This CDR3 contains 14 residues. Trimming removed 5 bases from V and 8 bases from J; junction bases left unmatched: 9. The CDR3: CASSRDSGKDEQFF. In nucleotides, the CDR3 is TGTGCCAGCAGTCGGGACAGTGGGAAGGATGAGCAGTTCTTC.

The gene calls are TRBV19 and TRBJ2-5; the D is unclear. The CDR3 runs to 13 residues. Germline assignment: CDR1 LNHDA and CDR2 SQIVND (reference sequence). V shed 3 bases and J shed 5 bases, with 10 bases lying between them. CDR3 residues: CASSMRHQETQYF. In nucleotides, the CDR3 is TGTGCCAGTAGTATGAGACATCAGGAGACCCAGTACTTC.

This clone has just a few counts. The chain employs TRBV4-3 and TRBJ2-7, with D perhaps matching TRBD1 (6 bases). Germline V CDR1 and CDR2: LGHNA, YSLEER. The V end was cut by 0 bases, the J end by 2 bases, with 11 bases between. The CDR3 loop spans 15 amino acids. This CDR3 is CASSQEVGGPYEQYF. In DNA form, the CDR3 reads TGCGCCAGCAGCCAAGAGGTAGGGGGACCCTACGAGCAGTACTTC.

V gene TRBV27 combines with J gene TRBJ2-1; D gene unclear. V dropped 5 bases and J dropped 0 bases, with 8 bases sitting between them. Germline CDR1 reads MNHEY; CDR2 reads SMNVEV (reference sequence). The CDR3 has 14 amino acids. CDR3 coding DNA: TGTGCCAGCAGTGACCGCCGCTCCTACAATGAGCAGTTCTTC. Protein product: CASSDRRSYNEQFF.

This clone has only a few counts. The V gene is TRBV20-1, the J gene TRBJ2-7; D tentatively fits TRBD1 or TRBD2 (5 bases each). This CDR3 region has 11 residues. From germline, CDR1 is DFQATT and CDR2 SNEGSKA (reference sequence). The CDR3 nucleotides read TGCGCCCCTAGAAGAGGGGTGGAGCAGTACTTC. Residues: CAPRRGVEQYF.

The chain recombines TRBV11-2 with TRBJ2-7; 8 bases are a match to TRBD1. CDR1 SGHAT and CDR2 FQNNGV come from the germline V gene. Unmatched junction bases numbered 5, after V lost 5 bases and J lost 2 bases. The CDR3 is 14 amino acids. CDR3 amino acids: CASSRGQGPYEQYF. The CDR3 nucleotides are TGTGCCAGCAGCCGAGGACAGGGCCCCTACGAGCAGTACTTC.

The CDR3, as DNA: TGTGCCAGCAGATCTAGCGTTTCTAGCACAGATACGCAGTATTTT. Protein product: CASRSSVSSTDTQYF. This chain joins TRBV2 and TRBJ2-3; a weak D match, TRBD2 (6 bases). CDR3 length: 15 residues. Germline V gene data show CDR1 as SNHLY and CDR2 as FYNNEI. With 6 bases removed from V and 0 bases from J, the gap between germline ends came to 13 bases. Together with reference TRBV2 and TRBJ2-3, the CDR3 gives the full variable domain: EPEVTQTPSHQVTQMGQEVILRCVPISNHLYFYWYRQILGQKVEFLVSFYNNEISEKSEIFDDQFSVERPDGSNFTLKIRSTKLEDSAMYFCASRSSVSSTDTQYFGPGTRLTVL.

CDR3 DNA sequence: TGTGCCAGCAGGAATAGTGTCATGAACACTGAAGCTTTCTTT. Translating gives CASRNSVMNTEAFF. The chain carries TRBV6-6 and TRBJ1-1; D remains ambiguous. The V and J ends lost 6 bases and 0 bases respectively, with 11 bases between them. Germline V lookup: CDR1 MNHNY, CDR2 SVGAGI (reference sequence). CDR3 length equals 14 residues.

The CDR3 is CASSPPVAGSGNTIYF. The DNA of the CDR3 is TGTGCCAGCAGCCCCCCCGTGGCGGGCTCTGGAAACACCATATATTTT. The V gene is TRBV28, the J gene TRBJ1-3; D is unclear. Germline CDR1 reads MDHEN; CDR2 reads SYDVKM. V was cut by 6 bases and J by 0 bases, with 15 bases left in between. This CDR3 contains 16 residues.